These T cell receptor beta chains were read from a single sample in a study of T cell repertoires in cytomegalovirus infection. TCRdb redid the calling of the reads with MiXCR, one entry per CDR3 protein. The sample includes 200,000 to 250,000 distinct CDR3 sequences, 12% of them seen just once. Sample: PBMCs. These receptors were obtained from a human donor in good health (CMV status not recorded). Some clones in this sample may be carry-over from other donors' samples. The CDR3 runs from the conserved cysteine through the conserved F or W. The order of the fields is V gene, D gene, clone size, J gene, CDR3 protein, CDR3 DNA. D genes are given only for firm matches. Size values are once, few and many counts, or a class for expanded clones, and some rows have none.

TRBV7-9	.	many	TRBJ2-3	CASSWASTDTQYF	TGTGCCAGCAGCTGGGCGTCGACAGATACGCAGTATTTT
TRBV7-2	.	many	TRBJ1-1	CASSSGGGMTEAFF	TGTGCCAGCAGCTCCGGGGGGGGTATGACTGAAGCTTTCTTT
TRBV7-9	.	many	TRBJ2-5	CASSRTPPQETQYF	TGTGCCAGCAGCCGGACACCCCCGCAGGAGACCCAGTACTTC
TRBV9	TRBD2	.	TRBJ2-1	CASSVAAGLRILNEQFF	TGTGCCAGCAGCGTAGCAGCGGGGCTTCGTATTTTGAATGAGCAGTTCTTC
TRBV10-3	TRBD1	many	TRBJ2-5	CAISEPTGKQETQYF	TGTGCCATCAGTGAGCCGACAGGGAAGCAAGAGACCCAGTACTTC
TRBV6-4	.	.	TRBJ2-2	CASSELANTGELFF	TGTGCCAGCAGTGAACTAGCGAACACCGGGGAGCTGTTTTTT
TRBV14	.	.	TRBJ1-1	CASSRKPNTEAFF	TGTGCCAGCAGCCGTAAACCGAACACTGAAGCTTTCTTT
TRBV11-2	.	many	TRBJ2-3	CASSLVQGQTDTQYF	TGTGCCAGCAGCTTAGTGCAGGGGCAAACAGATACGCAGTATTTT
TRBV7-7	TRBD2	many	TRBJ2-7	CASSRGTSGSLEQYF	TGTGCCAGCAGCAGGGGGACTAGCGGAAGCCTTGAGCAGTACTTC
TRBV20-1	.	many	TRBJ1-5	CSASPGRGDQPQHF	TGCAGTGCTAGTCCAGGCAGAGGTGATCAGCCCCAGCATTTT
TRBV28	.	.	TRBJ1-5	CASSLLGQGYQPQHF	TGTGCCAGCAGTCTCCTGGGGCAGGGCTATCAGCCCCAGCATTTT
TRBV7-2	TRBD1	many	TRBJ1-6	CASRAQGAGNSPLHF	TGTGCCAGCAGGGCCCAGGGGGCTGGTAATTCACCCCTCCACTTT
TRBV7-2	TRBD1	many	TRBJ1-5	CASSSTGDNQPQHF	TGTGCCAGCAGCTCGACAGGGGACAATCAGCCCCAGCATTTT
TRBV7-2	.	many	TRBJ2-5	CASSPFSDQETQYF	TGTGCCAGCAGCCCCTTTAGTGATCAAGAGACCCAGTACTTC
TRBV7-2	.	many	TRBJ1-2	CASSAGPPYGYTF	TGTGCCAGCAGCGCGGGACCGCCCTATGGCTACACCTTC
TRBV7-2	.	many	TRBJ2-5	CASSLPIIGGTQYF	TGTGCCAGCAGCTTACCGATTATCGGGGGGACCCAGTACTTC
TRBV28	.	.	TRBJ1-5	CASLQGNQPQHF	TGTGCCAGTCTTCAAGGCAATCAGCCCCAGCATTTT
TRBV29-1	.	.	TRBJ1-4	CSVPQVGTANEKLFF	TGCAGCGTCCCCCAGGTCGGGACCGCTAATGAAAAACTGTTTTTT
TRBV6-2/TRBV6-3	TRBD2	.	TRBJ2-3	CASRTSGSLDTQYF	TGTGCCAGTCGGACTAGCGGGAGCTTAGATACGCAGTATTTT
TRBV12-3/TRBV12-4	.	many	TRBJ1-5	CASSGRNQPQHF	TGTGCCAGCAGTGGACGCAATCAGCCCCAGCATTTT
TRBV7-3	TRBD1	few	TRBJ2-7	CASSPDRGAFYEQYF	TGTGCCAGCAGCCCCGACAGGGGGGCTTTCTACGAGCAGTACTTC
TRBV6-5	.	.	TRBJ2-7	CASSYSFRYEQYF	TGTGCCAGCAGTTACTCGTTCCGCTACGAGCAGTACTTC
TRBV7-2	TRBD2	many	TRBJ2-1	CASSPEGTSGSYNEQFF	TGTGCCAGCAGCCCCGAGGGAACTAGCGGTTCCTACAATGAGCAGTTCTTC
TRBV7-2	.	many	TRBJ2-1	CASSPTGTPYNEQFF	TGTGCCAGCAGTCCGACCGGGACTCCCTACAATGAGCAGTTCTTC